The present T cell receptor (beta chain) was sequenced within a study of blood T cell repertoires in COVID-19. Sequenced by immunoSEQ multiplex PCR; TCRdb stores in-frame clones only, minus some. Of approximately 100,000 clones in the sample, 80% to 90% were seen once. The CDR3 extends over 13 amino acids. The V segment lost 3 bases and the J segment 8 bases; nucleotides outside the gene matches: 1. Looked up from germline, CDR1 is MDHEN and CDR2 is SYDVKM. The clonotype was recovered from a woman in her 50s who had recovered from COVID-19. Sequences were obtained from PBMCs or T cells enriched from blood (not recorded which). The chain has TRBV28 and TRBJ2-1; TRBD2 agrees at 10 bases. The CDR3 region has the DNA TGTGCCAGCAGTTTGCTAGCGGGAGATGAGCAGTTCTTC. It yields the protein CASSLLAGDEQFF.